These 30 T cell receptor beta chains came from one sample sequenced in a study of beta chain features in type 1 diabetes. Expressed TCRB transcripts got sequenced, as all isolated RNA was reverse transcribed. The method was immunoSEQ multiplex PCR; TCRdb's version includes in-frame clones alone and lacks a portion of them. This sample yields a few hundred thousand clones, of which roughly 13% are seen a single time; about 0.01% belongs to the top ten. No antigen has been assigned to these receptors. General study points: Across all four CD4+ subsets, people with type 1 diabetes showed modestly shorter TCRB CDR3s.

The source material was naive CD4+ T cells from blood. The receptors come from a woman between 18 and 29 years old with type 1 diabetes.

The rearrangement joins TRBV7-2 to TRBJ1-5, with 9 bases that match TRBD1. The CDR3 is made up of 15 amino acids. Unmatched junction bases numbered 4, after V lost 5 bases and J lost 2 bases. The germline gives CDR1 SGHTA, CDR2 FQGNSA. In nucleotides, the CDR3 is TGTGCCAGCAGCCCGACAGGGGGAGGCAATCAGCCCCAGCATTTT. It yields the protein CASSPTGGGNQPQHF.

The rearrangement joins TRBV9 to TRBJ2-7, with D possibly matching TRBD1 (6 bases). Trimming removed 3 bases from V and 4 bases from J, with 14 bases in between. The germline V gene encodes CDR1 SGDLS and CDR2 YYNGEE. The CDR3 totals 14 residues. Here the CDR3 DNA reads TGTGCCAGCAGCGCCCGGGACACTCTGTACGAGCAGTACTTC. Translated, it gives CASSARDTLYEQYF. The full variable domain, its missing parts supplied by reference TRBV9 and TRBJ2-7, is DSGVTQTPKHLITATGQRVTLRCSPRSGDLSVYWYQQSLDQGLQFLIQYYNGEERAKGNILERFSAQQFPDLHSELNLSSLELGDSALYFCASSARDTLYEQYFGPGTRLTVT.

For the CDR3, the DNA is TGTGCCAGCAGCCCATACAGGGATCGAGAGACCCAGTACTTC. This encodes CASSPYRDRETQYF. The chain recombines TRBV9 with TRBJ2-5; maybe TRBD1 (6 bases). Per the germline V gene, CDR1 is SGDLS and CDR2 is YYNGEE. Trimming left V 4 bases short and J 4 bases short, with 14 bases between. The CDR3 contains 14 residues.

In this sample, this clone turned up a few times. The rearrangement joins TRBV28 to TRBJ1-5, with unresolved D. This CDR3 spans 14 amino acids. Trimming cost V 1 base and J 4 bases, with 8 bases left between them. The germline CDR1 and CDR2 sequences are MDHEN and SYDVKM. The CDR3: CASSLFLSNQPQHF. CDR3 coding DNA: TGTGCCAGCAGTTTATTTCTCAGTAATCAGCCCCAGCATTTT.

This clone was found a few times. The chain has TRBV4-1 and TRBJ2-7; no firm D call. Germline CDR1 is MGHRA and CDR2 is YSYEKL. The CDR3 is 13 amino acids. V lost 4 bases to trimming and J lost 5 bases, with 12 bases between them. In DNA form, the CDR3 reads TGCGCCAGCAGCCTTGCAGGTGCCAACGAGCAGTACTTC. This codes for CASSLAGANEQYF.

V and J are TRBV4-1 and TRBJ1-6, with a weak D call TRBD1 (5 bases). The V and J ends lost 2 bases and 10 bases respectively, with 21 bases between them. This CDR3 has 17 amino acids. Germline-derived CDR1 and CDR2 are MGHRA and YSYEKL. As DNA, the CDR3 is TGCGCCAGCAGCCAAAAGACAGAGTGGCTTTTTCCGTCACCCCTCCACTTT. Its translation: CASSQKTEWLFPSPLHF.

This clone has a handful of counts. V usage is TRBV30 and J usage is TRBJ2-7; TRBD2 matches 7 bases. V shed 5 bases, J shed 5 bases, and the junction held 9 bases outside the gene matches. CDR3 length equals 13 residues. Per germline, CDR1 GTSNPN and CDR2 SVGIG (reference sequence). The CDR3 DNA sequence: TGTGCCTGGGGGCCCGGGGGGAGGAACGAGCAGTACTTC. It codes for CAWGPGGRNEQYF.

The chain has TRBV28 and TRBJ2-1, with 7 bases identical to TRBD2. Looked up from germline, CDR1 is MDHEN and CDR2 is SYDVKM. This CDR3 region has 15 residues. The ends lost 5 bases at V and 2 bases at J; junction bases unmatched: 6. CDR3 coding DNA: TGTGCCAGCAGTCCGACTAGCAAACCCTACAATGAGCAGTTCTTC. This sequence encodes CASSPTSKPYNEQFF.

The chain uses TRBV4-1 and TRBJ1-2; TRBD1 matches 7 bases. Germline values: CDR1 MGHRA, CDR2 YSYEKL. CDR3 length: 15 residues. V shed 5 bases, J shed 6 bases, and the junction held 12 bases outside the gene matches. Written as DNA, the CDR3 is TGCGCCAGCAGCTTCAGATCACAGGGGTTCGATGGCTACACCTTC. It translates to CASSFRSQGFDGYTF.

This clone appeared a few times. V is TRBV4-3 and J is TRBJ1-6; TRBD1 matches at 7 bases. Germline CDR1 and CDR2: LGHNA and YSLEER. V trimming: 0 bases; J trimming: 5 bases; junction bases outside the gene matches: 4. CDR3 length equals 16 residues. CDR3 in DNA: TGCGCCAGCAGCCAAGATTGGGGGACAGATAATTCACCCCTCCACTTT. This codes for CASSQDWGTDNSPLHF.

This clone was detected a few times. Its ends do not fully match the called genes, so a read error is possible. The J gene is TRBJ1-2, the V gene TRBV7-2, with D perhaps TRBD1 (5 bases). CDR3 length: 14 amino acids. The germline V gene has CDR1 SGHTA and CDR2 FQGNSA. CDR3: CASSLGPGIYGYTF. The CDR3 DNA sequence: TGTGCCAGCAGTTTAGGGCCAGGGATCTATGGCTACACCTTC.

The V and J genes are TRBV5-6 and TRBJ2-5, with D tentatively TRBD1 (6 bases). Germline loops: CDR1 SGHDT, CDR2 YYEEEE. The CDR3 contains 12 residues. V lost 4 bases and J lost 4, with 8 bases in between. For the CDR3, the DNA is TGTGCCAGCAGCCCAGGGGCAGAGACCCAGTACTTC. It yields the protein CASSPGAETQYF.

The chain employs TRBV2 and TRBJ1-1; perhaps TRBD1 as D (5 bases). The V gene lost 6 bases and the J gene lost 8 bases, with 13 bases spanning the gap. The germline gives CDR1 SNHLY, CDR2 FYNNEI. This CDR3 region has 12 residues. CDR3: CASRADSREAFF. The CDR3 coding sequence is TGTGCCAGCAGAGCAGACAGTCGAGAAGCTTTCTTT.

In this sample, this clone turned up a few times. The rearrangement links TRBV7-9 to TRBJ1-1, with unresolved D. This CDR3 contains 13 residues. Germline V gene lookup returns CDR1 SEHNR and CDR2 FQNEAQ (reference sequence). The V and J ends lost 11 bases and 0 bases respectively, with 13 bases between them. The CDR3 DNA reads TGTGCCGGGCTCAGGTCCATGAACACTGAAGCTTTCTTT. It encodes CAGLRSMNTEAFF.

In this sample, this clone turned up once. V and J are TRBV5-6 and TRBJ1-5; D is ambiguous. Trimming stripped 0 bases from V and 0 bases from J, with 10 bases between. CDR1 SGHDT and CDR2 YYEEEE come from the germline V gene. This CDR3 is built from 16 residues. The DNA of the CDR3 is TGTGCCAGCAGCTTGGGAGCCGGGGTTAGCAATCAGCCCCAGCATTTT. It specifies CASSLGAGVSNQPQHF.

This clone occurred a few times. The rearrangement joins TRBV5-6 to TRBJ1-1; D call uncertain. This CDR3 is 15 amino acids long. V was cut by 1 base and J by 0 bases, with 10 bases left in between. The germline gives CDR1 SGHDT, CDR2 YYEEEE. The CDR3 DNA is TGTGCCAGCAGCTTGCGGTCTCAATTGAACACTGAAGCTTTCTTT. It yields the protein CASSLRSQLNTEAFF.

The gene calls are TRBV28 and TRBJ2-1; 7 positions match TRBD2. The CDR3 extends over 15 amino acids. The J segment lost 5 bases and the V segment lost 8 bases, leaving 12 bases of the junction unmatched. CDR1 is MDHEN, CDR2 SYDVKM, per germline. The CDR3 protein is CASSPWSSGNNEQFF. CDR3 nucleotides: TGTGCCAGCTCGCCCTGGTCTAGCGGAAACAATGAGCAGTTCTTC.

This clone has only a few counts. This rearrangement joins TRBV5-1 to TRBJ1-6; 7 positions agree with TRBD1. The CDR3 has 13 amino acids. Trimming cost V 4 bases and J 11 bases; bases outside gene matches: 6. CDR1 and CDR2 (germline): SGHRS, YFSETQ. The CDR3 DNA reads TGCGCCAGCAGCGCGTCGACAGGGCCACCCCTCCACTTT. As protein: CASSASTGPPLHF. The entire variable domain, with the rest obtained from reference TRBV5-1 and TRBJ1-6, is as follows: KAGVTQTPRYLIKTRGQQVTLSCSPISGHRSVSWYQQTPGQGLQFLFEYFSETQRNKGNFPGRFSGRQFSNSRSEMNVSTLELGDSALYLCASSASTGPPLHFGNGTRLTVT.

J is TRBJ2-1 and V is TRBV7-2; D possibly corresponds to TRBD2 (6 bases). The CDR3 length is 16 residues. From germline, CDR1 is SGHTA and CDR2 FQGNSA. V was clipped by 5 bases and J by 7 bases, with 21 bases between them. CDR3 coding DNA: TGTGCCAGCAGCCTATCCGGGACTCCCCTCCGAAATGAGCAGTTCTTC. Protein: CASSLSGTPLRNEQFF. The complete variable domain, with remaining parts taken from reference TRBV7-2 and TRBJ2-1, reads GAGVSQSPSNKVTEKGKDVELRCDPISGHTALYWYRQSLGQGLEFLIYFQGNSAPDKSGLPSDRFSAERTGGSVSTLTIQRTQQEDSAVYLCASSLSGTPLRNEQFFGPGTRLTVL.

This clone was found a few times. The V and J genes are TRBV28 and TRBJ1-2, with D maybe TRBD1 (5 bases). The CDR3 loop spans 13 amino acids. V was shortened by 2 bases and J by 4 bases, with 8 bases between the two germline ends. Looked up from germline, CDR1 is MDHEN and CDR2 is SYDVKM. The DNA for the CDR3 is TGTGCCAGCAGTTTAAAGGGGCCCTATGGCTACACCTTC. Its translation: CASSLKGPYGYTF.

The chain is built from TRBV30 and TRBJ2-5, with D perhaps matching TRBD2 (5 bases). Gene TRBJ2-7 matches the end of the DNA better, so the J call may be wrong. Germline V gene lookup returns CDR1 GTSNPN and CDR2 SVGIG (reference sequence). The CDR3 loop spans 11 amino acids. Here the CDR3 reads CAWGSVGEQYF. In DNA, the CDR3 is TGTGCCTGGGGTAGCGTGGGCGAGCAGTACTTC.

This clone appeared a few times. In the same sample, other DNA sequences code for this CDR3. The chain carries TRBV7-2 and TRBJ2-6; weak D call: TRBD1 (6 bases). Between the trimmed V and J ends, which lost 4 bases and 2 bases, there was a span of 9 bases. CDR1 SGHTA and CDR2 FQGNSA come from the germline V gene. CDR3 length equals 15 residues. CDR3 DNA: TGTGCCAGCAGCTCACAGGGTACTGGGGCCAACGTCCTGACTTTC. This sequence encodes CASSSQGTGANVLTF.

V usage is TRBV19 and J usage is TRBJ1-1; TRBD1 matches 7 bases. CDR1 and CDR2 (germline): LNHDA, SQIVND (reference sequence). Trimming at V came to 2 bases and at J to 1 base, leaving 4 bases not matched to a gene. The CDR3 is 15 amino acids. This CDR3 is CASSILQGSNTEAFF. CDR3 coding DNA: TGTGCCAGTAGTATATTACAGGGGTCGAACACTGAAGCTTTCTTT. Full variable domain (remainder filled in from reference TRBV19 and TRBJ1-1): DGGITQSPKYLFRKEGQNVTLSCEQNLNHDAMYWYRQDPGQGLRLIYYSQIVNDFQKGDIAEGYSVSREKKESFPLTVTSAQKNPTAFYLCASSILQGSNTEAFFGQGTRLTVV.

This clone was detected only a few times. The chain joins TRBV14 to TRBJ2-1; D is ambiguous. The CDR3 is 15 residues long. Germline CDR1 is SGHDN and CDR2 is FVKESK. V dropped 1 base and J dropped 3 bases, with 10 bases sitting between them. Written as DNA, the CDR3 is TGTGCCAGCAGCCAAGGAAACGGGTACTACAATGAGCAGTTCTTC. It specifies CASSQGNGYYNEQFF. The whole variable domain, remainder taken from reference TRBV14 and TRBJ2-1, is EAGVTQFPSHSVIEKGQTVTLRCDPISGHDNLYWYRRVMGKEIKFLLHFVKESKQDESGMPNNRFLAERTGGTYSTLKVQPAELEDSGVYFCASSQGNGYYNEQFFGPGTRLTVL.

The rearrangement uses TRBV4-2 and TRBJ2-1; D is ambiguous. The germline V gene has CDR1 LGHNA and CDR2 YNFKEQ. The CDR3 extends over 12 amino acids. V was pared by 1 base and J by 10 bases, with 8 bases between. This CDR3 is CASSQGASEQFF. In DNA, the CDR3 is TGTGCCAGCAGCCAAGGAGCCTCCGAGCAGTTCTTC.

V and J are TRBV14 and TRBJ1-6, with D unresolved. Trimming shortened V by 0 bases and J by 8 bases, and 17 bases separated the two germline ends. The CDR3 totals 17 residues. The germline gives CDR1 SGHDN, CDR2 FVKESK. The CDR3 sequence: CASSQDIAGISDSPLHF. Written as DNA, the CDR3 is TGTGCCAGCAGCCAAGATATCGCGGGCATTTCGGATTCACCCCTCCACTTT.

The V and J genes are TRBV6-5 and TRBJ1-2; D remains ambiguous. In germline, CDR1 is MNHEY, CDR2 SVGAGI. The CDR3 length is 14 residues. V dropped 2 bases and J dropped 4 bases, with 11 bases sitting between them. The DNA for the CDR3 is TGTGCCAGCAGTTACCTGCGCGGGAGCTATGGCTACACCTTC. As protein: CASSYLRGSYGYTF.

This clone was picked up a small number of times. The gene calls are TRBV6-6 and TRBJ2-5, with a possible D match to TRBD2 (5 bases). The CDR3 has 15 residues. Deletions cut 6 bases from V and 2 bases from J, with 16 bases between. CDR1 MNHNY and CDR2 SVGAGI come from the germline V gene (reference sequence). The CDR3 protein is CASRSAGSGQETQYF. In nucleotides, the CDR3 is TGTGCCAGCAGATCGGCGGGCAGTGGGCAAGAGACCCAGTACTTC.

V and J are TRBV25-1 and TRBJ2-5, with 9 bases lining up with TRBD2. There are 14 residues in the CDR3. Losses at the gene ends were 2 bases for V and 4 bases for J; bases not matched to a gene: 2. Germline CDR1 reads MGHDK; CDR2 reads SYGVNS. The CDR3: CASSERAGGETQYF. The CDR3 region has the DNA TGTGCCAGCAGTGAAAGAGCGGGGGGAGAGACCCAGTACTTC. Together with reference TRBV25-1 and TRBJ2-5, the CDR3 gives the full variable domain: EADIYQTPRYLVIGTGKKITLECSQTMGHDKMYWYQQDPGMELHLIHYSYGVNSTEKGDLSSESTVSRIRTEHFPLTLESARPSHTSQYLCASSERAGGETQYFGPGTRLLVL.

The V call is TRBV25-1, the J call TRBJ2-7, with 12 bases fitting TRBD2. J lost 0 bases, V lost 4 bases, and 1 base had no gene match. Germline V gives CDR1 MGHDK, CDR2 SYGVNS. CDR3 length: 15 residues. Written as DNA, the CDR3 is TGTGCCAGCAGTGCACTAGCGGGGGGCTCCTACGAGCAGTACTTC. Amino acid sequence: CASSALAGGSYEQYF.